These 25 T cell receptor beta chains were all obtained from the same sample, sequenced in a study of cytomegalovirus exposure and HLA in healthy donors. Researchers ran the PCR with 60 Vbeta and 13 Jbeta primers. Profiled with immunoSEQ multiplex PCR; TCRdb holds only in-frame clones, not every one. The top ten hold around 2.5% of the sample, which has under 200,000 clones, about 77% seen once. The material sequenced was PBMCs. The receptors stem from a woman aged 40-49 years in good health and CMV-seropositive.

This clone was counted a few times. The chain recombines TRBV6-1 with TRBJ2-7; the match to TRBD2 covers 7 bases. Germline loops: CDR1 MNHNS, CDR2 SASEGT. The CDR3 is 14 residues long. V was pared by 8 bases and J by 7 bases, with 14 bases of the junction left unmatched. CDR3 DNA sequence: TGTGCCAGCCGTCTTGAGCGGGGAAAGGGGGAGCAGTACTTC. Translated: CASRLERGKGEQYF.

The chain has TRBV11-2 and TRBJ1-2; 9 bases agree with TRBD1. CDR3 length equals 18 residues. V lost 5 bases, J lost 0 bases, and 13 bases stayed unmatched. Germline-derived CDR1 and CDR2 are SGHAT and FQNNGV. As DNA, the CDR3 is TGTGCCAGCAGCCATATTGGGGACAGGGAATTCACTAACTATGGCTACACCTTC. This sequence encodes CASSHIGDREFTNYGYTF.

The chain employs TRBV2 and TRBJ2-3, with 10 bases fitting TRBD2. Germline V gene data show CDR1 as SNHLY and CDR2 as FYNNEI. CDR3 length: 16 amino acids. The V segment lost 7 bases and the J segment 0 bases; nucleotides outside the gene matches: 7. The CDR3 here is CASTLAGGLSTDTQYF. The CDR3 bases are TGTGCCAGCACCTTAGCGGGAGGCCTGAGCACAGATACGCAGTATTTT.

V gene TRBV7-9 combines with J gene TRBJ1-2; a weak D match, TRBD1 (6 bases). CDR1 SEHNR and CDR2 FQNEAQ come from the germline V gene (reference sequence). Deletions cut 5 bases from V and 1 base from J, with 14 bases between. The CDR3 loop spans 15 amino acids. The CDR3 region is CASSPGQHVNYGYTF. CDR3 in DNA: TGTGCCAGCAGCCCCGGACAGCACGTTAACTATGGCTACACCTTC.

This clone was found a few times. V is TRBV2 and J is TRBJ2-3; perhaps TRBD2 as D (6 bases). CDR1 SNHLY and CDR2 FYNNEI come from the germline V gene. The CDR3 is 14 residues long. V lost 3 bases and J 2 bases, leaving 9 bases between the germline ends. The CDR3 is CASSEGLLTDTQYF. The DNA for the CDR3 is TGTGCCAGCAGTGAGGGACTGCTCACAGATACGCAGTATTTT. Complete variable domain (other parts from reference TRBV2 and TRBJ2-3): EPEVTQTPSHQVTQMGQEVILRCVPISNHLYFYWYRQILGQKVEFLVSFYNNEISEKSEIFDDQFSVERPDGSNFTLKIRSTKLEDSAMYFCASSEGLLTDTQYFGPGTRLTVL.

Written as DNA, the CDR3 is TGTGCCAGCAGCTTAGGGACAGTGGAAGGCTACACCTTC. Amino acid sequence: CASSLGTVEGYTF. The chain carries TRBV7-2 and TRBJ1-2, with D possibly being TRBD1 (6 bases). Trimming stripped 1 base from V and 8 bases from J, with 11 bases between. The CDR3 is made up of 13 amino acids. CDR1 and CDR2 from the germline V gene are SGHTA and FQGNSA. The variable domain in full, with the rest retrieved from reference TRBV7-2 and TRBJ1-2, is GAGVSQSPSNKVTEKGKDVELRCDPISGHTALYWYRQSLGQGLEFLIYFQGNSAPDKSGLPSDRFSAERTGGSVSTLTIQRTQQEDSAVYLCASSLGTVEGYTFGSGTRLTVV.

The chain carries TRBV4-3 and TRBJ2-3, with TRBD2 matching over 12 bases. The V gene end was trimmed by 0 bases and the J gene end by 4 bases; junction bases not matched to a gene: 2. The germline CDR1 and CDR2 sequences are LGHNA and YSLEER. There are 16 residues in the CDR3. CDR3 coding DNA: TGCGCCAGCAGCCAAGAACTAGCGGGGGGTCCAGATACGCAGTATTTT. It translates to CASSQELAGGPDTQYF.

As regards this clone: The same CDR3 also results from other DNA sequences found in this sample. The chain recombines TRBV5-1 with TRBJ1-1, with 7 bases matching TRBD1. Germline trimming cut 4 bases from V and 1 base from J; bases unmatched to any gene: 7. The germline V gene has CDR1 SGHRS and CDR2 YFSETQ. The CDR3 sequence is 15 residues long. In DNA form, the CDR3 reads TGCGCCAGCAGCCGCCCCGACAGGGAGAACACTGAAGCTTTCTTT. Protein sequence: CASSRPDRENTEAFF.

V gene TRBV5-1 combines with J gene TRBJ1-5; D is uncertain. V shed 5 bases and J shed 1 base, with 13 bases lying between them. Germline assignment: CDR1 SGHRS and CDR2 YFSETQ. This CDR3 has 15 residues. The CDR3 DNA sequence: TGCGCCAGCAGGCGCGATGAGAGGAGCAATCAGCCCCAGCATTTT. This sequence encodes CASRRDERSNQPQHF.

The chain links TRBV7-2 to TRBJ1-1; no reliable D call. The CDR3 has 11 residues. Trimming shortened V by 8 bases and J by 0 bases, and 4 bases separated the two germline ends. Germline CDR1 SGHTA, CDR2 FQGNSA. The CDR3, as DNA: TGTGCCAGCGAGTTGAACACTGAAGCTTTCTTT. Its protein is CASELNTEAFF.

The chain joins TRBV2 to TRBJ2-1; 11 nucleotides match TRBD2. Germline CDR1 is SNHLY and CDR2 is FYNNEI. J gave up 10 bases and V 3 bases, and 8 bases lay outside the gene matches. The CDR3 loop spans 15 amino acids. The chain's CDR3 is CASSDRLAGRLEQFF. CDR3 nucleotide sequence: TGTGCCAGCAGTGACCGACTAGCGGGGCGCCTGGAGCAGTTCTTC.

The rearrangement uses TRBV6-6 and TRBJ1-2; tentatively, D is TRBD1 (5 bases). Germline V lookup: CDR1 MNHNY, CDR2 SVGAGI (reference sequence). Deletions cut 6 bases from V and 8 bases from J, with 13 bases between. The CDR3 covers 12 residues. In DNA form, the CDR3 reads TGTGCCAGCAGATCCGGACAAGGCGGCTACACCTTC. Encoded protein: CASRSGQGGYTF.

For the CDR3, the DNA is TGTGCCAGCAGTTACTCTACAGGGGGGAACTATGGCTACACCTTC. Translation: CASSYSTGGNYGYTF. The chain uses TRBV6-5 and TRBJ1-2; TRBD1 agrees at 8 bases. The CDR3 has 15 residues. The V and J ends lost 0 bases and 2 bases, in that order; junction bases with no gene match: 2. The germline gives CDR1 MNHEY, CDR2 SVGAGI.

The chain combines TRBV5-4 with TRBJ2-1; D ambiguous. CDR3 size: 13 residues. CDR1 is SGHNT, CDR2 YYREEE, per germline (reference sequence). V gave up 4 bases and J gave up 5 bases, with 10 bases separating them. In DNA form, the CDR3 reads TGTGCCAGCAGCCTCTATCAGGACAATGAGCAGTTCTTC. Its translation is CASSLYQDNEQFF.

The chain couples TRBV7-2 to TRBJ1-2; no firm D call. Trimming took 5 bases from V and 12 from J, leaving 19 bases between them. The CDR3 is 13 amino acids. CDR1 is SGHTA, CDR2 FQGNSA, per germline. This CDR3 is CASSQDSFRANTF. DNA for the CDR3: TGTGCCAGCAGCCAGGACTCGTTTCGGGCTAACACCTTC.

Notes on this clone: Germline and junction disagree at one end, which may indicate a read error. The sample holds other DNA sequences that translate to the same CDR3. The V and J genes are TRBV30 and TRBJ1-2, with 7 positions matching TRBD1. The CDR3 totals 11 residues. The germline gives CDR1 GTSNPN, CDR2 SVGIG (reference sequence). In DNA form, the CDR3 reads TGCGCCTGGCAGACAGGGTATGGCTACACCTTC. This sequence encodes CAWQTGYGYTF.

The chain links TRBV6-6 to TRBJ2-7; 9 bases agree with TRBD1. V trimming: 5 bases; J trimming: 4 bases; junction bases outside the gene matches: 6. In germline, CDR1 is MNHNY, CDR2 SVGAGI (reference sequence). This CDR3 spans 14 amino acids. The CDR3 protein is CASSSRDREYEQYF. Written as DNA, the CDR3 is TGTGCCAGCAGTAGCCGGGACAGGGAGTACGAGCAGTACTTC.

This chain links TRBV7-8 with TRBJ1-3; 9 bases align to TRBD1. Germline V gives CDR1 SGHVS, CDR2 FQNEAQ. The CDR3 consists of 15 residues. V gave up 5 bases and J gave up 0 bases; unmatched junction bases: 2. The CDR3 nucleotides read TGTGCCAGCAGCGGACAGGGGCCCTCTGGAAACACCATATATTTT. Amino acid sequence: CASSGQGPSGNTIYF.

The J gene is TRBJ1-5, the V gene TRBV19; no reliable D call. CDR1 LNHDA and CDR2 SQIVND come from the germline V gene (reference sequence). V gave up 6 bases and J gave up 3 bases, with 9 bases separating them. This CDR3 is 13 amino acids long. The CDR3 DNA sequence: TGTGCCAGTAGCTCCGAGGCCAATCAGCCCCAGCATTTT. Amino acid sequence: CASSSEANQPQHF.

The rearrangement uses TRBV25-1 and TRBJ2-5, with 9 bases identical to TRBD1. The CDR3 has 15 amino acids. Germline V CDR1 and CDR2: MGHDK, SYGVNS. Trimming removed 5 bases from V and 5 bases from J; junction bases left unmatched: 9. The CDR3: CASSSRQGVWETQYF. CDR3 bases: TGTGCCAGCAGTTCACGACAGGGGGTATGGGAGACCCAGTACTTC.

The CDR3 nucleotides are TGTGCCAGCAGCCCGGAGAGGGAGGCGAACACCGGGGAGCTGTTTTTT. It codes for CASSPEREANTGELFF. This rearrangement joins TRBV7-6 to TRBJ2-2, with D possibly TRBD2 on 6 matching bases. This CDR3 comprises 16 residues. CDR1 is SGHVS, CDR2 FNYEAQ, per germline. The V end was cut by 5 bases, the J end by 0 bases, with 13 bases between.

The chain couples TRBV27 to TRBJ2-1; 11 bases are a match to TRBD1. V trimming: 6 bases; J trimming: 3 bases; junction bases outside the gene matches: 4. Germline CDR1 is MNHEY and CDR2 is SMNVEV (reference sequence). The length of the CDR3 is 15 residues. CDR3 bases: TGTGCCAGCAGCTGGGGACAGGGGGGCTACAATGAGCAGTTCTTC. Translated: CASSWGQGGYNEQFF.

The V gene is TRBV5-4, the J gene TRBJ2-5, with 8 bases that match TRBD1. The CDR3 covers 14 residues. The germline V gene has CDR1 SGHNT and CDR2 YYREEE (reference sequence). V shed 4 bases and J 4 bases; nucleotides not matched to a gene: 6. CDR3 sequence: CASSEGQAAETQYF. In DNA form, the CDR3 reads TGTGCCAGCAGCGAGGGACAGGCTGCAGAGACCCAGTACTTC.

The chain employs TRBV5-4 and TRBJ2-6, with D possibly matching TRBD1 (5 bases). V lost 0 bases, J lost 1 base, and 14 bases lay in between. The CDR3 runs 18 residues. The germline V gene has CDR1 SGHNT and CDR2 YYREEE (reference sequence). The CDR3 loop reads CASSLVRAIPSGANVLTF. For the CDR3, the DNA is TGTGCCAGCAGCTTGGTCAGGGCCATCCCTTCTGGGGCCAACGTCCTGACTTTC.

V is TRBV7-9 and J is TRBJ2-7; 8 nucleotides line up with TRBD1. CDR3 size: 15 residues. CDR1 and CDR2 from the germline V gene are SEHNR and FQNEAQ (reference sequence). The V gene end was trimmed by 0 bases and the J gene end by 2 bases; junction bases not matched to a gene: 3. This chain's CDR3 is CASSLAETGAYEQYF. In DNA form, the CDR3 reads TGTGCCAGCAGCTTAGCTGAGACAGGGGCCTACGAGCAGTACTTC.